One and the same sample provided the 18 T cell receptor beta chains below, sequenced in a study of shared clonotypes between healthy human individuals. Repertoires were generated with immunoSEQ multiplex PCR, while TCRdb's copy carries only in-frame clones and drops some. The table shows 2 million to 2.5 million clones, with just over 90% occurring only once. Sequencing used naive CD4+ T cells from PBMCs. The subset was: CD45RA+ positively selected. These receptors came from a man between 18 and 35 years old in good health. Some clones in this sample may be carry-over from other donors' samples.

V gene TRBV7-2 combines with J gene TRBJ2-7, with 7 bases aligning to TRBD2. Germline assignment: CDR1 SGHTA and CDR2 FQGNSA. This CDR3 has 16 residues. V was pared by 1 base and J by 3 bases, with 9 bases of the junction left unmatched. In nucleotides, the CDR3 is TGTGCCAGCAGCTTAGGTTTGAGGGAGGGCCACTACGAGCAGTACTTC. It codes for CASSLGLREGHYEQYF.

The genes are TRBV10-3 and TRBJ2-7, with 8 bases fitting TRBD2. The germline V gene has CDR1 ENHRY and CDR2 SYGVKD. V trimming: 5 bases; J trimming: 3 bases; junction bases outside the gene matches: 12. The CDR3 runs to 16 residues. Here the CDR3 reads CAISKQRTSQIYEQYF. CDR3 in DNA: TGTGCCATCAGTAAGCAAAGGACTAGCCAAATCTACGAGCAGTACTTC.

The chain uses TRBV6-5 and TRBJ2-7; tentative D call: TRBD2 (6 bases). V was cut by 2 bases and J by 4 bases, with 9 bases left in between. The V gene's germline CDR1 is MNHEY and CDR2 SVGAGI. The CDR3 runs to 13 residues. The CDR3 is CASSYHRGYEQYF. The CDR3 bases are TGTGCCAGCAGTTACCACCGGGGGTACGAGCAGTACTTC.

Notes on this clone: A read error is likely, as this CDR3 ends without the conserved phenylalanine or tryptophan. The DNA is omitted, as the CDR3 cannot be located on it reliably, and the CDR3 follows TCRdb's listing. The CDR3 protein is CASSLATLVPR. This chain joins TRBV7-9 and TRBJ2-4; the table names TRBD2, a call not compared with the DNA. Looked up from germline, CDR1 is SEHNR and CDR2 is FQNEAQ (reference sequence). 11 amino acids form the CDR3, both terminal residues included.

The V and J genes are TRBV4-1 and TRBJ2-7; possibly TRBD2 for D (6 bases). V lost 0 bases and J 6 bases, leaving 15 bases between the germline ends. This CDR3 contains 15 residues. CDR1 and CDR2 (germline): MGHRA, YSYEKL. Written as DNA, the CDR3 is TGCGCCAGCAGCCAAGATTCCTGGGGGGAGCGCGAGCAGTACTTC. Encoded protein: CASSQDSWGEREQYF.

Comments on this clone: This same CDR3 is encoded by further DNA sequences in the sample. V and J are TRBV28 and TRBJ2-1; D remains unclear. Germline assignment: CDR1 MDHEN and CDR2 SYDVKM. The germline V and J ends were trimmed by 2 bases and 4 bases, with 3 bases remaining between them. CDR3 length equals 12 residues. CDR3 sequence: CASSLGYNEQFF. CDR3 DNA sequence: TGTGCCAGCAGTTTAGGGTACAATGAGCAGTTCTTC.

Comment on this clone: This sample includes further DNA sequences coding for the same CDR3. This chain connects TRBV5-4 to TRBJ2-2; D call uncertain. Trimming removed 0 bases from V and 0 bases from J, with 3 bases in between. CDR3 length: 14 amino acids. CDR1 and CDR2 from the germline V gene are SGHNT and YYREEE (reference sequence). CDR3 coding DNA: TGTGCCAGCAGCTTGGGCCCGAACACCGGGGAGCTGTTTTTT. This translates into CASSLGPNTGELFF.

CDR3 nucleotides: TGTGCCAGCAGCCCTAGATTAACAGGACAGGGCCATGAGCAGTTCTTC. This translates into CASSPRLTGQGHEQFF. This sequence joins TRBV7-9 and TRBJ2-1, with TRBD1 matching 8 bases. CDR3 length equals 16 residues. V gave up 5 bases and J gave up 8 bases; unmatched junction bases: 14. CDR1 is SEHNR, CDR2 FQNEAQ, per germline (reference sequence). Combining the CDR3 with reference TRBV7-9 and TRBJ2-1 gives the whole variable domain DTGVSQNPRHKITKRGQNVTFRCDPISEHNRLYWYRQTLGQGPEFLTYFQNEAQLEKSRLLSDRFSAERPKGSFSTLEIQRTEQGDSAMYLCASSPRLTGQGHEQFFGPGTRLTVL.

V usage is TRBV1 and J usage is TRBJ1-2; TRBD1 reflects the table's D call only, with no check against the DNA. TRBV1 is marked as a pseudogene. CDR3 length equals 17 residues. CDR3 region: CTSSRTGKNYGVDGYTF. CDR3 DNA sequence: TGCACCAGCAGCCGGACAGGAAAAAACTACGGGGTCGATGGCTACACCTTC.

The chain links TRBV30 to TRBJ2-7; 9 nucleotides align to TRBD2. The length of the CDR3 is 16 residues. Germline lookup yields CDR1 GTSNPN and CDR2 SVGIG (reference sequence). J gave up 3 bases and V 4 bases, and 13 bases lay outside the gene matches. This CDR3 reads CAWMGGASGNLYEQYF. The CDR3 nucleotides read TGTGCCTGGATGGGCGGTGCTAGCGGGAACCTCTACGAGCAGTACTTC.

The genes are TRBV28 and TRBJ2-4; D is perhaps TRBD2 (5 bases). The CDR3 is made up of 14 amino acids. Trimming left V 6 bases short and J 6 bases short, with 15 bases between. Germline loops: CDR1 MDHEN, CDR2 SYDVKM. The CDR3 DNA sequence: TGTGCCAGCAGCCTAGGACTCCAGAGAAACATTCAGTACTTC. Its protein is CASSLGLQRNIQYF.

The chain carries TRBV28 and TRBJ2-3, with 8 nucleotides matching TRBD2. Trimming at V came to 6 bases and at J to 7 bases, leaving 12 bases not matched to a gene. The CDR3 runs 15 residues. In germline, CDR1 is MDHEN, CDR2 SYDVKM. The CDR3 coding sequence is TGTGCCAGCAGCCCTCCTGGAGCGGGAGAGTATACGCAGTATTTT. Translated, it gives CASSPPGAGEYTQYF.

CDR3 region: CASSRGTGGRYGYTF. Written as DNA, the CDR3 is TGTGCCAGCAGCCGAGGGACAGGGGGCCGCTATGGCTACACCTTC. The rearrangement joins TRBV6-5 to TRBJ1-2; 12 bases are shared with TRBD1. Germline values: CDR1 MNHEY, CDR2 SVGAGI. This CDR3 has 15 amino acids. The V and J ends lost 6 bases and 4 bases, in that order; junction bases with no gene match: 6.

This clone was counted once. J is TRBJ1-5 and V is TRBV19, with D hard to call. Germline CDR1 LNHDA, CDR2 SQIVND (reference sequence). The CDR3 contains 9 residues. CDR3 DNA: TGTGGTCGGGATCAGCCCCAGCATTTT. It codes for CGRDQPQHF.

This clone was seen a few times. In nucleotides, the CDR3 is TGTGCCAGCAGCGTCCAAAACAGGTTGGGGAACACCATATATTTT. Its protein product is CASSVQNRLGNTIYF. V usage is TRBV5-6 and J usage is TRBJ1-3; TRBD1 might be the D (5 bases). Germline CDR1 and CDR2: SGHDT and YYEEEE. This CDR3 spans 15 amino acids. V shed 4 bases and J shed 7 bases, with 18 bases lying between them.

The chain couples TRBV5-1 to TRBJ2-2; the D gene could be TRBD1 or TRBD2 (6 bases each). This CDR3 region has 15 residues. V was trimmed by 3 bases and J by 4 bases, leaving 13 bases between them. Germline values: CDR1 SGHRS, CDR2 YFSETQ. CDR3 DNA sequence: TGCGCCAGCAGCTGGAGGGGGGAGACCACCGGGGAGCTGTTTTTT. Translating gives CASSWRGETTGELFF.

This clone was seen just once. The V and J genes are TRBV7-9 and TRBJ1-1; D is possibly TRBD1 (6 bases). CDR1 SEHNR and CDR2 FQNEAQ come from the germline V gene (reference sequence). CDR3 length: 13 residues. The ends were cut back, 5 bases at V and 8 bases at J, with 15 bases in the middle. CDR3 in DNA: TGTGCCAGCAGCCCAACGGGGGGCGTGGAAGCTTTCTTT. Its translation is CASSPTGGVEAFF.

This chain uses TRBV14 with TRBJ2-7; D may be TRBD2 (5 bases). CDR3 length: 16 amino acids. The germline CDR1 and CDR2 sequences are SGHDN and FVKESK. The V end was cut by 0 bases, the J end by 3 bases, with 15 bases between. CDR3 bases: TGTGCCAGCAGCCAAGATTTTTCGCGGGTCGGCTACGAGCAGTACTTC. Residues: CASSQDFSRVGYEQYF.